The 14 T cell receptor beta chains in this list originate from one sample, sequenced in a study of graft-versus-host responses after intestinal transplantation. These TCRs are of unknown antigen specificity. Clones were read by immunoSEQ multiplex PCR, and TCRdb kept only the in-frame ones, dropping some. The data hold about 90,000 clones, with around 90% observed a single time. Sample: unstimulated CD8+ T cells sorted from spleen or lymph node cells, taken before intestinal transplant. The receptors come from a human donor who received an intestinal transplant.

This sequence joins TRBV4-1 and TRBJ2-1; a possible D gene is TRBD1 (6 bases). CDR1 is MGHRA and CDR2 is YSYEKL in the germline V gene. V shed 7 bases and J shed 5 bases, with 15 bases lying between them. The CDR3 has 14 amino acids. In DNA, the CDR3 is TGCGCCAGCATGCCAGGGGTGTCTGACAATGAGCAGTTCTTC. Translation: CASMPGVSDNEQFF.

V is TRBV7-2 and J is TRBJ1-2; D is perhaps TRBD1 (5 bases). V lost 2 bases and J lost 4, with 14 bases in between. From germline, CDR1 is SGHTA and CDR2 FQGNSA. CDR3 length equals 15 residues. The CDR3 loop reads CASSLPLPGGYGYTF. CDR3 coding DNA: TGTGCCAGCAGCTTACCCCTACCGGGGGGCTATGGCTACACCTTC.

A single count supports this clone. The gene calls are TRBV11-2 and TRBJ1-5; 7 nucleotides agree with TRBD1. This CDR3 is 14 amino acids long. Germline loops: CDR1 SGHAT, CDR2 FQNNGV. V lost 4 bases to trimming and J lost 5 bases; unmatched junction nucleotides: 5. CDR3 bases: TGTGCCAGCAGCTCCGACAGGGCGGATCAGCCCCAGCATTTT. Its protein product is CASSSDRADQPQHF.

The chain couples TRBV27 to TRBJ2-7; tentatively, D is TRBD2 (5 bases). Trimming stripped 4 bases from V and 3 bases from J, with 13 bases between. The CDR3 sequence is 14 residues long. Per germline, CDR1 MNHEY and CDR2 SMNVEV (reference sequence). The CDR3 is CASSSPGISYEQYF. The CDR3 region has the DNA TGTGCCAGCAGTTCGCCCGGGATAAGCTACGAGCAGTACTTC.

The V and J genes are TRBV5-1 and TRBJ1-5; 8 bases are a match to TRBD1. The CDR3 sequence is 13 residues long. J was trimmed by 6 bases and V by 3 bases; bases with no gene match: 2. CDR1 is SGHRS and CDR2 is YFSETQ in the germline V gene. CDR3 nucleotide sequence: TGCGCCAGCAGCTCAGGGGGCGGTCAGCCCCAGCATTTT. Translated: CASSSGGGQPQHF.

The chain joins TRBV2 to TRBJ1-5; D unclear. The CDR3 consists of 16 residues. CDR1 and CDR2 (germline): SNHLY, FYNNEI. V lost 0 bases, J lost 0 bases, and 9 bases lay in between. CDR3 coding DNA: TGTGCCAGCAGTGAAGCCGAGAGCTATAGCAATCAGCCCCAGCATTTT. As protein: CASSEAESYSNQPQHF.

The gene calls are TRBV28 and TRBJ2-5; the D gene is possibly TRBD2 (5 bases). The V gene's germline CDR1 is MDHEN and CDR2 SYDVKM. The length of the CDR3 is 14 residues. The V end was cut by 3 bases, the J end by 7 bases, with 15 bases between. For the CDR3, the DNA is TGTGCCAGCAGTTTGGGTCTAGCAAAGGGGACCCAGTACTTC. It translates to CASSLGLAKGTQYF.

The chain is built from TRBV6-1 and TRBJ2-3; 8 nucleotides match TRBD1. The CDR3 runs to 15 residues. Germline V CDR1 and CDR2: MNHNS, SASEGT. The J segment lost 6 bases and the V segment lost 3 bases, leaving 8 bases of the junction unmatched. CDR3 sequence reads: CASSDSRTGKDTQYF. The CDR3 coding sequence is TGTGCCAGCAGTGATTCTAGGACAGGGAAGGATACGCAGTATTTT.

This chain connects TRBV4-1 to TRBJ1-2; D gene ambiguous. The V and J ends lost 1 base and 3 bases respectively, with 12 bases between them. The CDR3 totals 15 residues. Germline V gene sequence: CDR1 MGHRA, CDR2 YSYEKL. The CDR3 DNA follows: TGCGCCAGCAGCCAAGCTAGCAAGGCCGACTATGGCTACACCTTC. Translating gives CASSQASKADYGYTF.

V gene TRBV7-8 combines with J gene TRBJ1-1, with D uncertain. In germline, CDR1 is SGHVS, CDR2 FQNEAQ. The CDR3 totals 14 residues. Trimming removed 1 base from V and 1 base from J, with 7 bases in between. DNA for the CDR3: TGTGCCAGCAGCTTAGTCGGCGGGAACACTGAAGCTTTCTTT. Protein sequence: CASSLVGGNTEAFF.

The V call is TRBV27, the J call TRBJ1-6; D uncertain. There are 16 residues in the CDR3. Trimming removed 5 bases at V and 7 bases at J, with 18 bases between. CDR1 is MNHEY, CDR2 SMNVEV, per germline (reference sequence). CDR3 bases: TGTGCCAGCAGTCCCTACTCCGGGAGGAACAATTCACCCCTCCACTTT. Its protein is CASSPYSGRNNSPLHF.

The rearrangement links TRBV7-9 to TRBJ2-3; 9 bases fit TRBD1. Germline V gene lookup returns CDR1 SEHNR and CDR2 FQNEAQ (reference sequence). The CDR3 runs to 15 residues. Germline trimming cut 4 bases from V and 2 bases from J; bases unmatched to any gene: 4. CDR3 DNA sequence: TGTGCCAGCAGCTCCAACAGGGGGCCCACAGATACGCAGTATTTT. This gives the protein CASSSNRGPTDTQYF.

V usage is TRBV5-1 and J usage is TRBJ2-7, with D tentatively TRBD2 (5 bases). V lost 1 base and J lost 3, with 11 bases in between. CDR1 is SGHRS, CDR2 YFSETQ, per germline. There are 14 residues in the CDR3. The CDR3 loop is CASSLTRGIYEQYF. CDR3 DNA: TGCGCCAGCAGCTTGACTCGGGGTATCTACGAGCAGTACTTC.

The chain joins TRBV7-9 to TRBJ1-1; D ambiguous. The germline gives CDR1 SEHNR, CDR2 FQNEAQ (reference sequence). The CDR3 is 12 residues long. Trimming stripped 1 base from V and 5 bases from J, with 5 bases between. CDR3: CASSLGETEAFF. The CDR3 nucleotides are TGTGCCAGCAGCTTAGGGGAGACTGAAGCTTTCTTT. The full variable domain, rest sourced from reference TRBV7-9 and TRBJ1-1, is DTGVSQNPRHKITKRGQNVTFRCDPISEHNRLYWYRQTLGQGPEFLTYFQNEAQLEKSRLLSDRFSAERPKGSFSTLEIQRTEQGDSAMYLCASSLGETEAFFGQGTRLTVV.